This entry features one TCR beta chain sequence. The target antigen is unknown. The V gene lost 4 bases and the J gene lost 6 bases, with 11 bases spanning the gap. There are 14 residues in the CDR3. Per germline, CDR1 SGDLS and CDR2 YYNGEE. Participants, patients aged 18 to 65, had newly diagnosed hyperthyroidism with a duration under 2 months. Criteria for exclusion of patients were uncontrolled infection, other autoimmune disease, pregnancy or lactation. Researchers took RNA transcripts and amplified the TCR beta CDR3 regions from them. An initial round of RT-PCR targeting the TCR CDR3 relied on the HTBI primer set. TCRdb recomputed calls from the multiplex PCR reads with MiXCR, one row per CDR3 protein. This table has more than 500,000 distinct CDR3 sequences, about 14% appearing once. The data were obtained in a study of T cells in Graves' hyperthyroidism and ophthalmopathy. Study-level background: Peripheral blood was collected at initial diagnosis, before any treatment. Study results and caveats: Most clonotypes expanded in the thyroid (above 0.001) were also present in blood.

The clonotype was recovered from a woman aged 40 to 55 with Graves' hyperthyroidism. The specimen sequenced was blood. The chain carries TRBV9 and TRBJ1-6, with TRBD1 as a possible D gene (6 bases). For the CDR3, the DNA is TGTGCCAGCAGCCCTGGACAGAGTAATTCACCCCTCCACTTT. Amino acids: CASSPGQSNSPLHF.